This is a list of T cell receptor beta chains from one sample in a study of immune cell composition in non-small cell lung cancer. TCRdb keeps only in-frame clones here, not all; method: immunoSEQ multiplex PCR. The data contain about 4,900 clones, about three quarters of them seen just once; the ten biggest clones take up around 23%. The sequenced material came from lung tumor tissue. The source of these receptors is a human donor with non-small cell lung cancer. The CDR3 runs from the conserved cysteine through the conserved F or W. D genes are given only for firm matches. Clone size is shown for a subset of rows, as once, few, many or a class of expanded clone.

>NA|NA|TRBV7-8|TRBJ2-5
CASSSDRLETQYF
TGTGCCAGCAGCTCCGACAGGTTAGAGACCCAGTACTTC
>once|TRBD1|TRBV5-1|TRBJ1-3
CASSRGGVGNTIYF
TGCGCCAGCAGCAGAGGGGGCGTTGGAAACACCATATATTTT
>once|NA|TRBV5-1|TRBJ1-5
CASSYAFSGIDGNQPQHF
TGCGCCAGCAGCTACGCCTTCTCGGGGATTGATGGCAATCAGCCCCAGCATTTT
>NA|TRBD1|TRBV7-8|TRBJ1-5
CASSSQDRGLNQPQHF
TGTGCCAGCAGCTCCCAGGACAGGGGGCTCAATCAGCCCCAGCATTTT
>NA|TRBD2|TRBV5-1|TRBJ2-1
CASSLTLTSGGGYNEQFF
TGCGCCAGCAGCTTGACATTAACTAGCGGGGGGGGGTACAATGAGCAGTTCTTC
>NA|TRBD1|TRBV18|TRBJ2-7
CASSPGQGTYEQYF
TGTGCCAGCTCACCGGGACAGGGCACCTACGAGCAGTACTTC
>NA|TRBD1|TRBV6-6|TRBJ1-1
CASSYPQGGTEAFF
TGTGCCAGCAGTTACCCACAGGGGGGCACTGAAGCTTTCTTT
>NA|NA|TRBV4-3|TRBJ2-6
CASSRAYTGPGANVLTF
TGCGCCAGCAGCCGAGCTTATACAGGGCCAGGGGCCAACGTCCTGACTTTC
>NA|NA|TRBV28|TRBJ2-5
CASSLYVGGKETQYF
TGTGCCAGCAGTTTATATGTGGGGGGAAAAGAGACCCAGTACTTC
>NA|NA|TRBV30|TRBJ1-3
CAWSVPSQGSGNTIYF
TGTGCCTGGAGTGTACCGAGTCAGGGGAGCGGAAACACCATATATTTT
>once|NA|TRBV19|TRBJ1-1
CASTWRLNTEAFF
TGTGCCAGTACTTGGAGACTGAACACTGAAGCTTTCTTT
>NA|NA|TRBV5-1|TRBJ2-7
CASSLEPPGARQYF
TGCGCCAGCAGCTTGGAACCCCCAGGGGCCAGGCAGTACTTC
>NA|TRBD1|TRBV2|TRBJ1-2
CASSKQGDGGYTF
TGTGCCAGCAGTAAACAGGGGGATGGTGGCTACACCTTC
>NA|TRBD2|TRBV5-1|TRBJ2-5
CASSNGGLAGGETQYF
TGCGCCAGCAGCAACGGAGGACTAGCGGGGGGGGAGACCCAGTACTTC
>few|TRBD2|TRBV5-4|TRBJ2-5
CASSLVLAGQETQYF
TGTGCCAGCAGCTTGGTACTAGCGGGGCAAGAGACCCAGTACTTC
>NA|TRBD2|TRBV7-2|TRBJ2-5
CASSLGGGGPRTQYF
TGTGCCAGCAGCTTAGGCGGCGGGGGGCCCCGTACCCAGTACTTC
>NA|NA|TRBV5-1|TRBJ1-3
CASSRDRSVSGNTIYF
TGCGCCAGCAGCCGAGACAGGTCTGTTTCGGGAAACACCATATATTTT
>NA|NA|TRBV15|TRBJ1-1
CATSRDIGLGFTEAFF
TGTGCCACCAGCAGAGATATTGGGCTTGGATTCACTGAAGCTTTCTTT
>NA|NA|TRBV19|TRBJ1-1
CASRSGVLAEAFF
TGTGCCAGTAGATCGGGGGTTCTGGCTGAAGCTTTCTTT
>NA|TRBD1|TRBV18|TRBJ1-1
CASSSQGQENTEAFF
TGTGCCAGCTCGTCTCAAGGACAGGAGAACACTGAAGCTTTCTTT
>NA|NA|TRBV4-1|TRBJ1-1
CASSQDSLAGAFF
TGCGCCAGCAGCCAGGACAGTCTGGCAGGAGCTTTCTTT
>NA|NA|TRBV2|TRBJ1-5
CASSDRADQPQHF
TGTGCCAGCAGTGACAGGGCGGATCAGCCCCAGCATTTT
>NA|TRBD1|TRBV5-4|TRBJ2-5
CASSLVGQGGRETQYF
TGTGCCAGCAGCTTGGTGGGACAGGGAGGGAGAGAGACCCAGTACTTC
>medium-sized|NA|TRBV2|TRBJ1-6
CASRTETPPLHF
TGTGCCAGCAGGACGGAGACTCCACCCCTCCACTTT
>NA|TRBD1|TRBV19|TRBJ1-1
CASSIGTGTEAFF
TGTGCCAGTAGTATCGGGACAGGGACTGAAGCTTTCTTT
>NA|TRBD1|TRBV7-2|TRBJ2-2
CASSLRGRKTGELFF
TGTGCCAGCAGCTTGAGGGGGCGAAAAACCGGGGAGCTGTTTTTT